The clone carrying this T cell receptor (beta chain) is termed large. This CDR3 spans 15 amino acids. The germline gives CDR1 SGHRS, CDR2 YFSETQ. Trimming took 1 base from V and 0 from J, leaving 11 bases between them. This specimen belongs to a study of neurological immune-mediated disorders. In TCRdb, the 5' RACE reads were re-called with MiXCR into one record per CDR3 protein. The top ten hold about an eighth of the sample, which has tens of thousands of distinct CDR3 sequences, about an eighth seen once. The source is a woman in her sixties with HTLV-1-associated myelopathy (HAM/TSP). Sequences were obtained from PBMCs. This rearrangement joins TRBV5-1 to TRBJ2-7; D ambiguous. The CDR3 reads CASSLKLRHSYEQYF. As DNA, the CDR3 is TGCGCCAGCAGCTTGAAATTGCGACACTCCTACGAGCAGTACTTC. The full variable domain, rest sourced from reference TRBV5-1 and TRBJ2-7, is KAGVTQTPRYLIKTRGQQVTLSCSPISGHRSVSWYQQTPGQGLQFLFEYFSETQRNKGNFPGRFSGRQFSNSRSEMNVSTLELGDSALYLCASSLKLRHSYEQYFGPGTRLTVT.